This TCR beta chain was captured by sequencing in a study of blood T cell repertoires in COVID-19. Two negative PCRs, clearance, or symptom resolution had been documented for recovered Cohort 3 donors. The table lists this clone with a few counts. CDR1 SEHNR and CDR2 FQNEAQ come from the germline V gene (reference sequence). After removal of 5 bases from V and 1 base from J, the junction contained 2 bases not matched to a gene. This CDR3 spans 14 amino acids. Profiling relied on immunoSEQ multiplex PCR, and the TCRdb table lists in-frame clones only, not all of them. The sample contains 200,000 to 300,000 clones, about 82% of which appear only once.

This receptor was obtained from a woman aged 45-59 years who had recovered from COVID-19. V gene TRBV7-9 combines with J gene TRBJ1-5, with 7 bases aligning to TRBD1. Source material: PBMCs or T cells enriched from blood (not recorded which). This chain's CDR3 is CASSKQGSNQPQHF. The CDR3 nucleotides read TGTGCCAGCAGCAAACAGGGGAGCAATCAGCCCCAGCATTTT.